These 12 T cell receptor beta chains were sequenced from one sample in a study of spatial heterogeneity in lung cancer. As to time point: sample taken at primary tumor resection. TCRdb re-called the 5' RACE reads with MiXCR, one entry per CDR3 protein. The table records some 83,000 distinct CDR3 sequences, around 7.8% of them present only once. The sample here was PBMCs, taken at surgery. These TCRs come from a male donor with early-stage non-small cell lung cancer.

This clonotype was observed many times. The rearrangement uses TRBV7-2 and TRBJ1-5; D is ambiguous. The CDR3 contains 17 residues. Germline V gene sequence: CDR1 SGHTA, CDR2 FQGNSA. V was shortened by 1 base and J by 2 bases, with 15 bases between the two germline ends. The DNA of the CDR3 is TGTGCCAGCAGCTTAGGGGCCAGCTCTGGAGGCAATCAGCCCCAGCATTTT. It specifies CASSLGASSGGNQPQHF.

In this sample, this clonotype turned up many times. This sequence joins TRBV24-1 and TRBJ2-3, with 9 bases matching TRBD2. The CDR3 is 17 amino acids. J lost 1 base, V lost 4 bases, and 8 bases had no gene match. In germline, CDR1 is KGHDR, CDR2 SFDVKD. The CDR3 reads CATSDSLTSGGTDTQYF. The CDR3 DNA follows: TGTGCCACCAGTGACTCCCTGACTAGCGGTGGCACAGATACGCAGTATTTT.

This clonotype has a handful of counts. This sequence joins TRBV20-1 and TRBJ1-5; 9 positions match TRBD1. V was pared by 0 bases and J by 4 bases, with 4 bases of the junction left unmatched. Per the germline V gene, CDR1 is DFQATT and CDR2 is SNEGSKA (reference sequence). This CDR3 contains 15 residues. The CDR3 sequence is CSARDVDRGNQPQHF. The CDR3 nucleotides read TGCAGTGCTAGAGATGTTGACAGGGGGAATCAGCCCCAGCATTTT.

This clonotype was detected ten times or more. This sequence joins TRBV3-1 and TRBJ2-2; possible D gene TRBD1, 6 bases. V lost 7 bases to trimming and J lost 1 base, with 13 bases between them. Germline CDR1 LGHDT, CDR2 YNNKEL (reference sequence). The CDR3 runs to 15 residues. This CDR3 reads CASTLQGVNTGELFF. Here the CDR3 DNA reads TGTGCCAGCACCCTACAGGGCGTGAACACCGGGGAGCTGTTTTTT.

The chain employs TRBV28 and TRBJ2-3; no clear D gene. V lost 6 bases and J lost 7, with 14 bases in between. The CDR3 covers 13 residues. CDR1 and CDR2 from the germline V gene are MDHEN and SYDVKM. The DNA for the CDR3 is TGTGCCAGCAGCCTTGTAGACCTTTATACGCAGTATTTT. Protein product: CASSLVDLYTQYF.

This clonotype showed up many times. The rearrangement uses TRBV5-1 and TRBJ2-5, with 10 bases that match TRBD2. Germline assignment: CDR1 SGHRS and CDR2 YFSETQ. Trimming took 5 bases from V and 2 from J; bases not matched to a gene: 6. There are 15 residues in the CDR3. The CDR3 region is CASRFLAGVQETQYF. The CDR3, as DNA: TGCGCCAGCAGGTTTCTAGCGGGAGTTCAAGAGACCCAGTACTTC. The full variable domain, with the rest looked up from reference TRBV5-1 and TRBJ2-5, is KAGVTQTPRYLIKTRGQQVTLSCSPISGHRSVSWYQQTPGQGLQFLFEYFSETQRNKGNFPGRFSGRQFSNSRSEMNVSTLELGDSALYLCASRFLAGVQETQYFGPGTRLLVL.

This clonotype was counted at least ten times. The rearrangement uses TRBV5-1 and TRBJ2-1; no firm D call. Trimming removed 2 bases from V and 0 bases from J, with 12 bases in between. The CDR3 totals 16 residues. Germline V gene lookup returns CDR1 SGHRS and CDR2 YFSETQ. The CDR3 reads CASSLNEASSYNEQFF. The DNA of the CDR3 is TGCGCCAGCAGCTTAAATGAGGCTAGCTCCTACAATGAGCAGTTCTTC.

This clonotype occurred a few times. The junction shows a germline mismatch at one end, possibly a read error. The chain employs TRBV11-2 and TRBJ2-5; D is undetermined. Germline V CDR1 and CDR2: SGHAT, FQNNGV. The CDR3 spans 14 residues. The CDR3 reads CASSLEVDQRTQYF. CDR3 DNA: TGTGCCAGCAGCCTAGAGGTGGACCAACGGACCCAGTACTTC.

This sequence joins TRBV15 and TRBJ2-4; D is ambiguous. The ends were cut back, 11 bases at V and 3 bases at J, with 11 bases in the middle. The CDR3 loop spans 12 amino acids. Per the germline V gene, CDR1 is LNHNV and CDR2 is YYDKDF (reference sequence). CDR3 loop: CAGVCCKNIQYF. DNA for the CDR3: TGTGCCGGGGTTTGTTGCAAAAACATTCAGTACTTC.

In this sample, this clonotype turned up a few times. The V and J genes are TRBV7-9 and TRBJ1-1; 8 bases are shared with TRBD1. CDR3 length: 15 residues. Germline assignment: CDR1 SEHNR and CDR2 FQNEAQ (reference sequence). V shed 1 base and J 3 bases; nucleotides not matched to a gene: 4. This CDR3 is CASSLGQGRHTEAFF. The CDR3 bases are TGTGCCAGCAGCTTAGGACAGGGGAGGCACACTGAAGCTTTCTTT. Together with reference TRBV7-9 and TRBJ1-1, the CDR3 gives the full variable domain: DTGVSQNPRHKITKRGQNVTFRCDPISEHNRLYWYRQTLGQGPEFLTYFQNEAQLEKSRLLSDRFSAERPKGSFSTLEIQRTEQGDSAMYLCASSLGQGRHTEAFFGQGTRLTVV.

This clonotype was counted ten times or more. The chain combines TRBV10-3 with TRBJ1-4; D gene uncertain. Germline loops: CDR1 ENHRY, CDR2 SYGVKD. The CDR3 consists of 13 residues. V lost 10 bases to trimming and J lost 8 bases, with 17 bases between them. Written as DNA, the CDR3 is TGTGCCACCTCGAACACAACGGGAGAAAAACTGTTTTTT. It codes for CATSNTTGEKLFF.

The V call is TRBV3-1, the J call TRBJ1-1, with D possibly matching TRBD1 (5 bases). Trimming pared 3 bases from V and 10 bases from J, leaving 12 bases between. The CDR3 is 12 residues long. Germline values: CDR1 LGHDT, CDR2 YNNKEL (reference sequence). The CDR3 DNA follows: TGTGCCAGCAGCCATTCGCCGGGGGGAGCTTTCTTT. It codes for CASSHSPGGAFF.